Listed here are 14 T cell receptor beta chains from one sample, sequenced in a study of T-cell memory formation after mild COVID-19. TCRdb used MiXCR to reprocess the 5' RACE reads, holding one entry per CDR3 protein. The sample has approximately 440,000 distinct CDR3 sequences; roughly 20% are singletons. What was sequenced was PBMCs or a T cell subset sorted from them (not recorded which). The receptor source for this set is an adult woman who had mild COVID-19 (a few samples of this study predate the infection). Cell type and time point are not known.

This clonotype turned up a few times. V usage is TRBV7-6 and J usage is TRBJ2-1, with 7 bases aligning to TRBD2. V was pared by 1 base and J by 11 bases, with 5 bases of the junction left unmatched. Germline lookup yields CDR1 SGHVS and CDR2 FNYEAQ. The CDR3 covers 13 residues. CDR3 protein: CASSLGLGRQQFF. CDR3 DNA sequence: TGTGCCAGCAGCTTAGGCCTCGGGAGGCAGCAGTTCTTC. Looking up the rest from reference TRBV7-6 and TRBJ2-1 gives the full variable domain: GAGVSQSPRYKVTKRGQDVALRCDPISGHVSLYWYRQALGQGPEFLTYFNYEAQQDKSGLPNDRFSAERPEGSISTLTIQRTEQRDSAMYRCASSLGLGRQQFFGPGTRLTVL.

The CDR3 DNA reads as TGTGCCAGCAGCCAACCGGACTCGCTCGAGCAGTACTTC. Protein sequence: CASSQPDSLEQYF. The chain joins TRBV3-1 to TRBJ2-7, with D perhaps matching TRBD2 (5 bases). The CDR3 runs to 13 residues. CDR1 and CDR2 (germline): LGHDT, YNNKEL (reference sequence). Trimming removed 2 bases at V and 6 bases at J, with 11 bases between.

This rearrangement joins TRBV9 to TRBJ2-7, with TRBD2 matching 9 bases. This CDR3 region has 16 residues. V trimming: 0 bases; J trimming: 5 bases; junction bases outside the gene matches: 9. From germline, CDR1 is SGDLS and CDR2 YYNGEE. This CDR3 reads CASSVGLREGRNEQYF. The CDR3 DNA reads as TGTGCCAGCAGCGTAGGATTGCGGGAGGGCCGCAACGAGCAGTACTTC.

The rearrangement joins TRBV15 to TRBJ2-3; the D gene is possibly TRBD1 (6 bases). Trimming shortened V by 5 bases and J by 0 bases, and 12 bases separated the two germline ends. From germline, CDR1 is LNHNV and CDR2 YYDKDF (reference sequence). The CDR3 extends over 15 amino acids. The CDR3 sequence: CATSGRTDSTDTQYF. DNA of the CDR3: TGTGCCACCAGCGGTAGGACAGACAGCACAGATACGCAGTATTTT.

The V and J genes are TRBV29-1 and TRBJ2-1, with 8 bases fitting TRBD2. Germline V gene sequence: CDR1 SQVTM, CDR2 ANQGSEA. The CDR3 is 15 amino acids. After removal of 6 bases from V and 2 bases from J, the junction contained 9 bases not matched to a gene. CDR3 sequence (DNA): TGCAGCGTGAGCCGGGAGGGGCTTCCCTACAATGAGCAGTTCTTC. Its translation is CSVSREGLPYNEQFF.

V is TRBV5-1 and J is TRBJ1-2; 9 bases line up with TRBD1. The CDR3 consists of 15 residues. Germline V gives CDR1 SGHRS, CDR2 YFSETQ. V gave up 4 bases and J gave up 4 bases; unmatched junction bases: 8. CDR3: CASSQRGQGFYGYTF. CDR3 DNA sequence: TGCGCCAGCAGCCAACGAGGACAGGGGTTCTATGGCTACACCTTC.

The chain links TRBV4-1 to TRBJ2-7, with 8 positions matching TRBD2. V trimming: 3 bases; J trimming: 2 bases; junction bases outside the gene matches: 6. The CDR3 sequence is 15 residues long. Germline values: CDR1 MGHRA, CDR2 YSYEKL. CDR3 residues: CASSHPAGGTYEQYF. The CDR3 DNA sequence: TGCGCCAGCAGCCACCCCGCGGGGGGCACCTACGAGCAGTACTTC.

This clonotype came up once. CDR3 in amino acids: CASSFRNYGYTF. Here the CDR3 DNA reads TGTGCCAGCAGTTTTAGGAACTATGGCTACACCTTC. The chain joins TRBV12-3 or TRBV12-4 to TRBJ1-2; D unclear. V was trimmed by 3 bases and J by 2 bases, leaving 4 bases between them. This CDR3 comprises 12 residues.

This clonotype was counted a few times. J is TRBJ2-3 and V is TRBV5-1; 10 nucleotides line up with TRBD2. V shed 4 bases and J 0 bases; nucleotides not matched to a gene: 5. CDR3 length: 16 amino acids. Per the germline V gene, CDR1 is SGHRS and CDR2 is YFSETQ. As DNA, the CDR3 is TGCGCCAGCAGCGGGGGGACTAGCGCGAGCACAGATACGCAGTATTTT. It codes for CASSGGTSASTDTQYF.

This clonotype was counted between two and nine times. The chain links TRBV6-5 to TRBJ1-2, with a tentative D call TRBD1 (5 bases). The V end was cut by 1 base, the J end by 6 bases, with 9 bases between. The CDR3 is made up of 13 amino acids. Germline CDR1 MNHEY, CDR2 SVGAGI. CDR3 sequence (DNA): TGTGCCAGCAGTTACTTGGGGGATAATGGCTACACCTTC. Amino acids: CASSYLGDNGYTF.

This clonotype has only a few counts. The chain is built from TRBV27 and TRBJ2-7; 7 positions agree with TRBD2. Germline CDR1 reads MNHEY; CDR2 reads SMNVEV (reference sequence). CDR3 length: 16 amino acids. Trimming took 5 bases from V and 8 from J; bases not matched to a gene: 18. CDR3 in DNA: TGTGCCAGCAGTCCCATGAGCTCGGGACTATTAATCAAGCAGTACTTC. Amino acids: CASSPMSSGLLIKQYF.

The chain recombines TRBV5-6 with TRBJ2-7, with D perhaps given as TRBD1 or TRBD2 (5 bases each). The germline V and J ends were trimmed by 2 bases and 5 bases, with 14 bases remaining between them. Germline V gene lookup returns CDR1 SGHDT and CDR2 YYEEEE. The CDR3 contains 14 residues. CDR3 residues: CASSFRGRTNEQYF. Here the CDR3 DNA reads TGTGCCAGCAGCTTCCGGGGCAGGACGAACGAGCAGTACTTC.

This clonotype has more than one count but fewer than ten. The chain carries TRBV7-2 and TRBJ2-3, with TRBD1 matching 8 bases. Per the germline V gene, CDR1 is SGHTA and CDR2 is FQGNSA. The CDR3 contains 14 residues. After removal of 4 bases from V and 4 bases from J, the junction contained 4 bases not matched to a gene. CDR3 nucleotide sequence: TGTGCCAGCAGCTCTATGACAGGGGCAGATACGCAGTATTTT. It yields the protein CASSSMTGADTQYF.

This clonotype was seen more than once but under ten times. This sequence joins TRBV9 and TRBJ2-7; 7 nucleotides match TRBD2. CDR3 length: 17 amino acids. The V and J ends lost 0 bases and 1 base, in that order; junction bases with no gene match: 10. Germline-derived CDR1 and CDR2 are SGDLS and YYNGEE. The CDR3 sequence: CASSVGPTSASSYEQYF. The CDR3 DNA follows: TGTGCCAGCAGCGTAGGTCCCACTAGCGCGAGTTCCTACGAGCAGTACTTC.